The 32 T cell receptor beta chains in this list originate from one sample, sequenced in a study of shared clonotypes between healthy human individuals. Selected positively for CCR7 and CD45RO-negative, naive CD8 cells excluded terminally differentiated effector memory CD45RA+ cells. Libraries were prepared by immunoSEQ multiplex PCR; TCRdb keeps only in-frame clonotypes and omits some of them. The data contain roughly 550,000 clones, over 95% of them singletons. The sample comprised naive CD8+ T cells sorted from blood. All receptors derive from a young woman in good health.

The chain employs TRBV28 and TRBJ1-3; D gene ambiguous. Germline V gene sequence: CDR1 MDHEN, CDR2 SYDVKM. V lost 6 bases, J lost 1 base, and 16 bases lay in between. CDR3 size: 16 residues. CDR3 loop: CASSDTSEKSGNTIYF. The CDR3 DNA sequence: TGTGCCAGCAGCGACACTTCGGAGAAATCTGGAAACACCATATATTTT.

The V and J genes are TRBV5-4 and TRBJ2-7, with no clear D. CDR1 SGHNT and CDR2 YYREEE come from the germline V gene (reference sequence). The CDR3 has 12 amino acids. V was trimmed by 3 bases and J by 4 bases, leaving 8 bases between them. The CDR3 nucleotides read TGTGCCAGCAGCTCTGAGAATTACGAGCAGTACTTC. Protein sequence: CASSSENYEQYF.

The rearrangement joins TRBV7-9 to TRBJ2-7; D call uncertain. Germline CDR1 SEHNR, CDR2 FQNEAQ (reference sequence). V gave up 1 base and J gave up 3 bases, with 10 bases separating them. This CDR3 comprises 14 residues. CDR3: CASSLETSDYEQYF. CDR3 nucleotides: TGTGCCAGCAGCTTAGAAACCTCGGACTACGAGCAGTACTTC.

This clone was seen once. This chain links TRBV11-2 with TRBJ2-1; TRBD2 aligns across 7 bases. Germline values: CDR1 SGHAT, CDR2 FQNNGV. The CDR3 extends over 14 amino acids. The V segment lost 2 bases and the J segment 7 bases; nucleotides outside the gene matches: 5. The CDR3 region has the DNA TGTGCCAGCAGCTTAAGCGGGATTGGTAATGAGCAGTTCTTC. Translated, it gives CASSLSGIGNEQFF.

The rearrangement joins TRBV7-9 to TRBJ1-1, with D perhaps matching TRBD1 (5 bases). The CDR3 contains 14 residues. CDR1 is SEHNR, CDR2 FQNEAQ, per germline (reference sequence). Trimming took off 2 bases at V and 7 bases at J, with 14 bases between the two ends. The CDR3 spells CASSLKGLHLEAFF. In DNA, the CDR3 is TGTGCCAGCAGCTTAAAGGGGCTACACCTTGAAGCTTTCTTT. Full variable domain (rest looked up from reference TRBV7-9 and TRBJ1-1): DTGVSQNPRHKITKRGQNVTFRCDPISEHNRLYWYRQTLGQGPEFLTYFQNEAQLEKSRLLSDRFSAERPKGSFSTLEIQRTEQGDSAMYLCASSLKGLHLEAFFGQGTRLTVV.

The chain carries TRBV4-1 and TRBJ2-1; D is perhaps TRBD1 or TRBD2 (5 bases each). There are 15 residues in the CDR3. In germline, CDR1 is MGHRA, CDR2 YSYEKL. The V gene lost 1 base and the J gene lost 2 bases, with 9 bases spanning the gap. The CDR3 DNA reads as TGCGCCAGCAGCCAAGGAGGGGCGGCCTACAATGAGCAGTTCTTC. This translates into CASSQGGAAYNEQFF.

CDR3 region: CASSYSTSTHEQYF. The CDR3 DNA reads as TGTGCCAGCAGTTACTCGACTAGCACCCACGAGCAGTACTTC. The V gene is TRBV27, the J gene TRBJ2-7, with 7 bases matching TRBD2. From germline, CDR1 is MNHEY and CDR2 SMNVEV (reference sequence). The CDR3 extends over 14 amino acids. V dropped 4 bases and J dropped 5; count of bases not matched to a gene: 8.

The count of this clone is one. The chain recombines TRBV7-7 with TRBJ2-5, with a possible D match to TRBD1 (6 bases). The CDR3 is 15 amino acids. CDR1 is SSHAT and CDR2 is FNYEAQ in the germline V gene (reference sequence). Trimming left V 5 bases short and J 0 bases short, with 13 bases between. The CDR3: CASSPSTGDQETQYF. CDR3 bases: TGTGCCAGCAGCCCCTCGACAGGCGACCAAGAGACCCAGTACTTC.

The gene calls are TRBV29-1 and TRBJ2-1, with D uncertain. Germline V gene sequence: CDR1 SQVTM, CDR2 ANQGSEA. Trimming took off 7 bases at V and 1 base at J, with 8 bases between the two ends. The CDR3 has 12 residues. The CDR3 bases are TGCAGCGCCGACTGGTCCTACAATGAGCAGTTCTTC. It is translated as CSADWSYNEQFF.

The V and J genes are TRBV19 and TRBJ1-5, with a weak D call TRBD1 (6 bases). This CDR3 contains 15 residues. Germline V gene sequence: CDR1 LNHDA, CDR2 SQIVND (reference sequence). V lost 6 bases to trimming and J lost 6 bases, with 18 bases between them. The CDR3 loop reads CASSTDHRESQPQHF. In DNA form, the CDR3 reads TGTGCCAGTAGCACGGACCACAGGGAAAGTCAGCCCCAGCATTTT.

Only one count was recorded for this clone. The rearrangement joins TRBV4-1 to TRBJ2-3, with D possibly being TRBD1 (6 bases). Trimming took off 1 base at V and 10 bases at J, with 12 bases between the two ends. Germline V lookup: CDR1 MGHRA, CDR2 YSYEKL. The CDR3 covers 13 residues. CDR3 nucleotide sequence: TGCGCCAGCAGCCAAGTTTCGGCAGGGGCGCAGTATTTT. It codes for CASSQVSAGAQYF.

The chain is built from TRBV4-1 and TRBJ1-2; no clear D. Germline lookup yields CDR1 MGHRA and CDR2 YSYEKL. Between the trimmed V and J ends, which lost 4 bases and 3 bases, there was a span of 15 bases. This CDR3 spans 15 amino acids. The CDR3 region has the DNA TGCGCCAGCAGCCCGGAAAGGACCTATCACTATGGCTACACCTTC. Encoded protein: CASSPERTYHYGYTF.

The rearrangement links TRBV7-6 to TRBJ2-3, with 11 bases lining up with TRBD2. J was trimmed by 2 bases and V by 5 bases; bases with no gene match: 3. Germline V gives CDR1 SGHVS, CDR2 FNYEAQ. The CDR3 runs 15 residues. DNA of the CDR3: TGTGCCAGCAGCAAACTAGCGGGAGTCACAGATACGCAGTATTTT. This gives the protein CASSKLAGVTDTQYF.

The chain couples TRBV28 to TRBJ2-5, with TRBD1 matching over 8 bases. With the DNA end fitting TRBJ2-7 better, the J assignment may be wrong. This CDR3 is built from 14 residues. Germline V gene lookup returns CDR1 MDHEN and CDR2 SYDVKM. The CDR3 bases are TGTGCCAGCAGTTCCTGGACAGGGTTCTACGAGCAGTACTTC. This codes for CASSSWTGFYEQYF.

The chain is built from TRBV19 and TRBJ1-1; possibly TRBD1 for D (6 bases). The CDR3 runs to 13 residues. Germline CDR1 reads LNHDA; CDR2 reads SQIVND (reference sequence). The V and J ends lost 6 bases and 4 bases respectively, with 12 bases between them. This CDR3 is CASSWTEGTEAFF. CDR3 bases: TGTGCCAGTAGCTGGACAGAGGGCACTGAAGCTTTCTTT. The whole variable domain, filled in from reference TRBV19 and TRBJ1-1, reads DGGITQSPKYLFRKEGQNVTLSCEQNLNHDAMYWYRQDPGQGLRLIYYSQIVNDFQKGDIAEGYSVSREKKESFPLTVTSAQKNPTAFYLCASSWTEGTEAFFGQGTRLTVV.

In DNA, the CDR3 is TGTGCCAGCAGTTTAGTTGGCGTTGCAGGGCCCTACGAGCAGTACTTC. It is translated as CASSLVGVAGPYEQYF. The rearrangement links TRBV27 to TRBJ2-7; tentative D call: TRBD1 (5 bases). Germline CDR1 is MNHEY and CDR2 is SMNVEV (reference sequence). With 2 bases removed from V and 2 bases from J, the gap between germline ends came to 16 bases. The CDR3 covers 16 residues.

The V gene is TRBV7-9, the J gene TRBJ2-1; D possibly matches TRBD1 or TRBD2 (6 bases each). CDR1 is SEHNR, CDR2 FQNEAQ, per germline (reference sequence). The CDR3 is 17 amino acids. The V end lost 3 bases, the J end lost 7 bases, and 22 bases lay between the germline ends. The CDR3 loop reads CASSFLDEGEEGNEQFF. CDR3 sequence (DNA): TGTGCCAGCAGCTTCCTGGATGAGGGGGAGGAAGGGAATGAGCAGTTCTTC.

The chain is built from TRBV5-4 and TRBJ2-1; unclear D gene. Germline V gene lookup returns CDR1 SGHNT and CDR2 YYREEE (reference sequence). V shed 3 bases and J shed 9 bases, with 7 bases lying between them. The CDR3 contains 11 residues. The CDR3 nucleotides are TGTGCCAGCAGCTCGTCTATTGAGCAGTTCTTC. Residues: CASSSSIEQFF.

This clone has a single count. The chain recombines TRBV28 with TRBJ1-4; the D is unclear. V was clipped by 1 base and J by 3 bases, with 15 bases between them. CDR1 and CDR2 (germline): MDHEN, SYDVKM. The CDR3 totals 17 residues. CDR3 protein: CASSLFPPGGPNEKLFF. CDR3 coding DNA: TGTGCCAGCAGTTTATTTCCGCCGGGAGGTCCTAATGAAAAACTGTTTTTT. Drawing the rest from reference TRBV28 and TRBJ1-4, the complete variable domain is DVKVTQSSRYLVKRTGEKVFLECVQDMDHENMFWYRQDPGLGLRLIYFSYDVKMKEKGDIPEGYSVSREKKERFSLILESASTNQTSMYLCASSLFPPGGPNEKLFFGSGTQLSVL.

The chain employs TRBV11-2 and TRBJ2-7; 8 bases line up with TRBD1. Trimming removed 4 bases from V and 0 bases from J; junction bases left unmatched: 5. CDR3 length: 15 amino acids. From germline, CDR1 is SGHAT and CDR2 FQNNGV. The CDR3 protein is CASSSRTGSSYEQYF. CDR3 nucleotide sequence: TGTGCCAGCAGCTCCAGGACAGGGAGCTCCTACGAGCAGTACTTC.

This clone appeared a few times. CDR3 region: CASSESRGQYSNQPQHF. In nucleotides, the CDR3 is TGTGCCAGCAGTGAATCAAGGGGCCAATATAGCAATCAGCCCCAGCATTTT. The rearrangement joins TRBV6-1 to TRBJ1-5; TRBD1 is a possible D gene (5 bases). CDR3 length equals 17 residues. Germline V gene sequence: CDR1 MNHNS, CDR2 SASEGT. V lost 2 bases, J lost 0 bases, and 14 bases lay in between.

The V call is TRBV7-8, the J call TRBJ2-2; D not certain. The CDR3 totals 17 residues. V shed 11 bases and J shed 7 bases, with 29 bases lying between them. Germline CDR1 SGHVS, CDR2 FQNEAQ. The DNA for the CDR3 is TGTGCCCTGTCCGGCCACGAAGCCGCGGCATTACGCGGGGAGCTGTTTTTT. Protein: CALSGHEAAALRGELFF.

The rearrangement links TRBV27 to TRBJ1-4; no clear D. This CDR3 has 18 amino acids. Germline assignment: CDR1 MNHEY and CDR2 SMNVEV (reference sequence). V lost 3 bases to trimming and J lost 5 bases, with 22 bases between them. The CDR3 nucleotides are TGTGCCAGCAGTTTCCAATCCCCCGGACGGAAATCAAATGAAAAACTGTTTTTT. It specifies CASSFQSPGRKSNEKLFF.

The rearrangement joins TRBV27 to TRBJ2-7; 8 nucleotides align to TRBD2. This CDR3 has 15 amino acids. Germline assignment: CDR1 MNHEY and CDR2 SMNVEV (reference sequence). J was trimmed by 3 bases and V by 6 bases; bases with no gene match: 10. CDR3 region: CASSPGGGGFYEQYF. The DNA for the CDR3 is TGTGCCAGCAGCCCCGGGGGCGGGGGGTTCTACGAGCAGTACTTC.

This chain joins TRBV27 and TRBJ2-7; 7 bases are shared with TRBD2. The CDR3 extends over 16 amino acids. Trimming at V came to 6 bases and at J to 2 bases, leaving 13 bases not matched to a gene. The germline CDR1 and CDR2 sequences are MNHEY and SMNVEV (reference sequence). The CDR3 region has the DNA TGTGCCAGCAGCCCTTCGCCAGCGGGACTTGCCTACGAGCAGTACTTC. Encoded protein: CASSPSPAGLAYEQYF.

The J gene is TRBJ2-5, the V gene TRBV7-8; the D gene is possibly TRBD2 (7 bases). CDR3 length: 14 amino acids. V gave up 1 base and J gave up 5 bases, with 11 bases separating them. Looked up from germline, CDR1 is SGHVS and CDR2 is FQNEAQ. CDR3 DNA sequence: TGTGCCAGCAGCTTAGTGGGGGGGGCCGAGACCCAGTACTTC. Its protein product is CASSLVGGAETQYF.

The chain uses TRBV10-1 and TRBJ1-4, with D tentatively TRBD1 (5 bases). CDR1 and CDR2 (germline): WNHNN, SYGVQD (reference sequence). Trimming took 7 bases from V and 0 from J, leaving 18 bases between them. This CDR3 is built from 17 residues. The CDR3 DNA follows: TGCGCCAGCACCGCGCGGGGGGAAGACCCAACTAATGAAAAACTGTTTTTT. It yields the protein CASTARGEDPTNEKLFF.

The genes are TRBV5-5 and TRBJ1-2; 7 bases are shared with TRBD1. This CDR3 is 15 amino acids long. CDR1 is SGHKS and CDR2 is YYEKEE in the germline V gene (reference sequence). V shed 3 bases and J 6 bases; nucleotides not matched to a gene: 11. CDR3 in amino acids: CASSSTGTVIHGYTF. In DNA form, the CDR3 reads TGTGCCAGCAGCTCAACGGGGACAGTAATCCATGGCTACACCTTC.

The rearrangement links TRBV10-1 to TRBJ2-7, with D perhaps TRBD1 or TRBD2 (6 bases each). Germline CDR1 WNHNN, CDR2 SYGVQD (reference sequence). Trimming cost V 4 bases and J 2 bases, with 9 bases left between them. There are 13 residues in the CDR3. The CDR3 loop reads CASSGGTPYEQYF. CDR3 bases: TGCGCCAGCAGTGGCGGGACACCCTACGAGCAGTACTTC.

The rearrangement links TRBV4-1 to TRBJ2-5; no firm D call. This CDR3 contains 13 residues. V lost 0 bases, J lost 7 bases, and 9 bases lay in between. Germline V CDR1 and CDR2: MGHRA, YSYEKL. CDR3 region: CASSQDRIGTQYF. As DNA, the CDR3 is TGCGCCAGCAGCCAAGATCGGATAGGGACCCAGTACTTC.

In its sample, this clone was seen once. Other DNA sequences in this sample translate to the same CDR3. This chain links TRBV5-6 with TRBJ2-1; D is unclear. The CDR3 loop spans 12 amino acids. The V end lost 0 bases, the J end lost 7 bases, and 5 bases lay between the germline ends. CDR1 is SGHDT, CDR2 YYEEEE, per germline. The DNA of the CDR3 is TGTGCCAGCAGCTTGGGAGATAATGAGCAGTTCTTC. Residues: CASSLGDNEQFF.

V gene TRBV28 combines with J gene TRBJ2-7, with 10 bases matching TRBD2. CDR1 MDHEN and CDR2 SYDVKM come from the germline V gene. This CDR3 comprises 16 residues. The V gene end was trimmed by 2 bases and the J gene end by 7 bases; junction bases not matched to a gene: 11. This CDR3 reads CASSLILAGTWGEQYF. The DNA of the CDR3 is TGTGCCAGCAGTTTAATACTAGCGGGGACCTGGGGGGAGCAGTACTTC.